This is a list of T cell receptor beta chains from one sample in a study of cytomegalovirus exposure and HLA in healthy donors. Some clones are missing from TCRdb's copy, which holds only in-frame ones; the method was immunoSEQ multiplex PCR. The sample lists tens of thousands of clones; roughly 90% were seen once. Sequencing used PBMCs. The receptors stem from a woman younger than 30 in good health and CMV-seropositive. Each CDR3 is given with its conserved first and last residue. D genes are given only for firm matches. For some rows the clone size is stated as once, few or many, or as a class when expanded; others skip it.

v_gene	j_gene	d_gene	abundance	CDR3nt	CDR3aa
TRBV18	TRBJ1-1	.	.	TGTGCCAGCTCACCCAGTCAGAACACTGAAGCTTTCTTT	CASSPSQNTEAFF
TRBV4-2	TRBJ2-3	TRBD2	.	TGTGCCAGCAGCCAAGCTAGCGGGGGGGCAGATACGCAGTATTTT	CASSQASGGADTQYF
TRBV30	TRBJ1-3	.	.	TGTGCCTGGAGTGGACAGGAGCCCTCTGGAAACACCATATATTTT	CAWSGQEPSGNTIYF
TRBV7-2	TRBJ2-1	.	.	TGTGCCAGCAGCTTAATCGTTCGGGACTACAATGAGCAGTTCTTC	CASSLIVRDYNEQFF
TRBV30	TRBJ1-3	TRBD1	.	TGTGCCTGGAGGCTCGACAGGGGTAAAGCTGGAAACACCATATATTTT	CAWRLDRGKAGNTIYF
TRBV2	TRBJ2-7	TRBD2	.	TGTGCCAGCACCGGGACTAGCGGGAGACTCGAGCAGTACTTC	CASTGTSGRLEQYF
TRBV2	TRBJ2-1	TRBD2	once	TGTGCCAGCATAGAACTAGCGGGATTATTGGTGAAGGCCAATGAGCAGTTCTTC	CASIELAGLLVKANEQFF
TRBV21-1	TRBJ1-5	.	.	TGTGCCAGCAGCAAAGTGGGCTATCAGCCCCAGCATTTT	CASSKVGYQPQHF
TRBV30	TRBJ2-3	.	.	TGTGCCTGGAACTGGCTAGATCGGACAGATACGCAGTATTTT	CAWNWLDRTDTQYF
TRBV9	TRBJ1-4	TRBD1	.	TGTGCCAGCAGCGACCCGGGACAGGGTGGAGAAAAACTGTTTTTT	CASSDPGQGGEKLFF
TRBV6-5	TRBJ2-1	TRBD2	.	TGTGCCAGCAGTTACGGGACTAGCGGGAGCAATGAGCAGTTCTTC	CASSYGTSGSNEQFF
TRBV7-8	TRBJ1-1	TRBD1	.	TGTGCCAGCAGCTTAGCGACAGGGAAGACTGAAGCTTTCTTT	CASSLATGKTEAFF
TRBV6-5	TRBJ1-2	.	.	TGTGCCAGTGCCCGGGGGGCCAACTATGGCTACACCTTC	CASARGANYGYTF
TRBV6-4	TRBJ2-1	.	.	TGTGCCAGCAGTGACTCCCAGGACACCAATGAGCAGTTCTTC	CASSDSQDTNEQFF
TRBV18	TRBJ2-1	TRBD2	.	TGTGCCAGCTCACCCCTAGCGGGGGACTACAATGAGCAGTTCTTC	CASSPLAGDYNEQFF